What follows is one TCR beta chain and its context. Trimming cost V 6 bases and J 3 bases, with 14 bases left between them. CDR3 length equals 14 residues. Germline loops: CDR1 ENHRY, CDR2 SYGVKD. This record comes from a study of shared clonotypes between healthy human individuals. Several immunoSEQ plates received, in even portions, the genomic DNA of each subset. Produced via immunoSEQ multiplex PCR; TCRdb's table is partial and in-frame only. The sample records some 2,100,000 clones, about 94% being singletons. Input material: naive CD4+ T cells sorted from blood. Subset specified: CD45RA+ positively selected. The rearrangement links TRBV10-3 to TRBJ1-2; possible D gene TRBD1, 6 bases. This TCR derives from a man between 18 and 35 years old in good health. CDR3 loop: CAIRDHGGHYGYTF. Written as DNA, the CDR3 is TGTGCCATCAGAGACCATGGGGGGCACTATGGCTACACCTTC.